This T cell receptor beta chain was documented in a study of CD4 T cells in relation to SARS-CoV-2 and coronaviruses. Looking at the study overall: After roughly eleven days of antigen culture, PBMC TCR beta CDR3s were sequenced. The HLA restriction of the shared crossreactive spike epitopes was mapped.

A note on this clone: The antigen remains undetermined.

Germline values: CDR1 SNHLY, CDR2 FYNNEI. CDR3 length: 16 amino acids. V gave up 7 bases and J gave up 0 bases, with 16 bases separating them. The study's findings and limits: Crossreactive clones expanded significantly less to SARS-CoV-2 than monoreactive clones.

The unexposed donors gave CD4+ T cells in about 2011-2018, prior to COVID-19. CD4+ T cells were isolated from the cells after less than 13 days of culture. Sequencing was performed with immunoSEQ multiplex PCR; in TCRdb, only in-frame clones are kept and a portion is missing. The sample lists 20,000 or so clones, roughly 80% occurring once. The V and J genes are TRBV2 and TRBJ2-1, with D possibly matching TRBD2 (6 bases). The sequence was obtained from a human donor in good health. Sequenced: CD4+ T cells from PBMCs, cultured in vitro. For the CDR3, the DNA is TGTGCCAGCACGCCTGTGGTACTAGCCTCCTACAATGAGCAGTTCTTC. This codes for CASTPVVLASYNEQFF.